Presented here are 32 T cell receptor beta chains from one specimen sequenced in a study of T-cell reconstitution after alpha-beta-depleted transplantation in children. A TCRbeta library incorporating unique molecular identifiers was prepared. TCRdb independently ran MiXCR on the PCR reads; one entry per CDR3 protein. The sample includes approximately 250,000 distinct CDR3 sequences, about 25% of them seen just once. This material consisted of PBMCs, taken before TCRalphabeta/CD19-depleted stem cell transplant. These TCRs come from a girl aged 2 to 10 with Fanconi anemia, due to receive a stem cell transplant.

This clonotype was seen repeatedly, ten times or more. The chain has TRBV20-1 and TRBJ1-5, with TRBD1 matching 7 bases. The CDR3 runs 14 residues. Germline CDR1 and CDR2: DFQATT and SNEGSKA (reference sequence). After removal of 5 bases from V and 6 bases from J, the junction contained 10 bases not matched to a gene. As DNA, the CDR3 is TGCAGTGCTCCGCGACAGGGACTGGTTCAGCCCCAGCATTTT. Translated, it gives CSAPRQGLVQPQHF.

This clonotype was seen at least ten times. This chain links TRBV9 with TRBJ1-1; 7 bases are shared with TRBD1. Germline trimming cut 3 bases from V and 6 bases from J; bases unmatched to any gene: 5. Germline V gene data show CDR1 as SGDLS and CDR2 as YYNGEE. The CDR3 is 13 residues long. The CDR3 region is CASSGTGMAEAFF. In DNA, the CDR3 is TGTGCCAGCAGCGGGACAGGAATGGCTGAAGCTTTCTTT. The entire variable domain, with the rest obtained from reference TRBV9 and TRBJ1-1, is as follows: DSGVTQTPKHLITATGQRVTLRCSPRSGDLSVYWYQQSLDQGLQFLIQYYNGEERAKGNILERFSAQQFPDLHSELNLSSLELGDSALYFCASSGTGMAEAFFGQGTRLTVV.

This clonotype has only a few counts. The chain joins TRBV5-1 to TRBJ2-5; 9 bases fit TRBD1. CDR3 size: 15 residues. Germline loops: CDR1 SGHRS, CDR2 YFSETQ. The trim removed 3 bases at V and 4 bases at J, leaving 7 bases unmatched. CDR3 in amino acids: CASSSIPDRGETQYF. The DNA of the CDR3 is TGCGCCAGCAGCTCGATCCCGGACAGGGGAGAGACCCAGTACTTC. The whole variable domain, filled in from reference TRBV5-1 and TRBJ2-5, reads KAGVTQTPRYLIKTRGQQVTLSCSPISGHRSVSWYQQTPGQGLQFLFEYFSETQRNKGNFPGRFSGRQFSNSRSEMNVSTLELGDSALYLCASSSIPDRGETQYFGPGTRLLVL.

V and J are TRBV20-1 and TRBJ2-7; 11 bases line up with TRBD2. Germline V CDR1 and CDR2: DFQATT, SNEGSKA (reference sequence). With V trimmed by 2 bases and J by 4 bases, 4 bases remained unmatched. The CDR3 extends over 14 amino acids. The CDR3 is CSARRLAGSYEQYF. The CDR3 DNA follows: TGCAGTGCTAGAAGACTAGCGGGATCTTACGAGCAGTACTTC.

The gene calls are TRBV5-1 and TRBJ2-7, with 9 bases lining up with TRBD1. CDR3 length: 15 residues. Germline V gene sequence: CDR1 SGHRS, CDR2 YFSETQ. J was trimmed by 3 bases and V by 5 bases; bases with no gene match: 9. CDR3 sequence (DNA): TGCGCCAGCAGTTGGGACAGGGCCCTAATCTACGAGCAGTACTTC. It translates to CASSWDRALIYEQYF.

There are many counts of this clonotype. The chain couples TRBV5-1 to TRBJ2-1; TRBD1 matches at 12 bases. The CDR3 is made up of 18 amino acids. Trimming at V came to 3 bases and at J to 0 bases, leaving 7 bases not matched to a gene. From germline, CDR1 is SGHRS and CDR2 YFSETQ. CDR3 nucleotide sequence: TGCGCCAGCAGCTCGGGACAGGGGGCACCTAGCTCCTACAATGAGCAGTTCTTC. Translated: CASSSGQGAPSSYNEQFF.

This chain joins TRBV7-3 and TRBJ2-7; D assignment may be TRBD1 or TRBD2 (5 bases each). The CDR3 is 15 amino acids. The ends were cut back, 3 bases at V and 3 bases at J, with 15 bases in the middle. CDR1 SGHTA and CDR2 FQGTGA come from the germline V gene. The chain's CDR3 is CASSLGVGLDYEQYF. The CDR3, as DNA: TGTGCCAGCAGCTTGGGGGTAGGATTGGACTACGAGCAGTACTTC. Full variable domain (rest looked up from reference TRBV7-3 and TRBJ2-7): GAGVSQTPSNKVTEKGKYVELRCDPISGHTALYWYRQSLGQGPEFLIYFQGTGAADDSGLPNDRFFAVRPEGSVSTLKIQRTERGDSAVYLCASSLGVGLDYEQYFGPGTRLTVT.

This clonotype was seen repeatedly, ten times or more. CDR3 amino acids: CAISGLAGYEQYF. The DNA of the CDR3 is TGTGCCATCAGTGGACTAGCGGGATACGAGCAGTACTTC. The rearrangement uses TRBV10-3 and TRBJ2-7; the match to TRBD2 covers 11 bases. J gave up 4 bases and V 4 bases, and 0 bases lay outside the gene matches. The CDR3 loop spans 13 amino acids. The germline gives CDR1 ENHRY, CDR2 SYGVKD.

The genes are TRBV20-1 and TRBJ2-5, with D perhaps TRBD1 (5 bases). In germline, CDR1 is DFQATT, CDR2 SNEGSKA (reference sequence). Trimming took 5 bases from V and 0 from J, leaving 10 bases between them. CDR3 length equals 13 residues. Written as DNA, the CDR3 is TGCAGTGCTGGACACACCGACCAAGAGACCCAGTACTTC. This codes for CSAGHTDQETQYF.

The CDR3 region has the DNA TGCAGCGTTCAGCAGAACCTAAACTATGGCTACACCTTC. Its translation: CSVQQNLNYGYTF. The rearrangement links TRBV29-1 to TRBJ1-2, with no clear D. Germline V gene sequence: CDR1 SQVTM, CDR2 ANQGSEA. V lost 5 bases and J lost 2, with 12 bases in between. This CDR3 is built from 13 residues.

In this sample, this clonotype turned up many times. This sequence joins TRBV19 and TRBJ2-7, with TRBD2 matching 8 bases. Germline-derived CDR1 and CDR2 are LNHDA and SQIVND (reference sequence). With 9 bases clipped from V and 5 bases from J, the junction kept 3 bases outside the gene matches. This CDR3 contains 11 residues. The CDR3 loop is CASSAGDEQYF. As DNA, the CDR3 is TGTGCCAGCTCAGCGGGAGACGAGCAGTACTTC.

This clonotype has a count of ten or more. The chain has TRBV12-3 or TRBV12-4 and TRBJ2-1; D gene unclear. V dropped 4 bases and J dropped 8 bases, with 6 bases sitting between them. The CDR3 length is 11 residues. The CDR3: CASSSIHEQFF. The CDR3 DNA sequence: TGTGCCAGCAGTTCCATACATGAGCAGTTCTTC.

This clonotype came up many times. The chain is built from TRBV7-8 and TRBJ2-2; perhaps TRBD2 as D (5 bases). The V gene lost 2 bases and the J gene lost 3 bases, with 10 bases spanning the gap. Germline V CDR1 and CDR2: SGHVS, FQNEAQ. The CDR3 has 15 residues. CDR3 in amino acids: CASSLSTGYTGELFF. The DNA of the CDR3 is TGTGCCAGCAGCTTATCCACGGGATACACCGGGGAGCTGTTTTTT.

The sample holds a few counts of this clonotype. J is TRBJ2-7 and V is TRBV29-1; 7 bases line up with TRBD1. The ends lost 6 bases at V and 3 bases at J; junction bases unmatched: 8. The germline CDR1 and CDR2 sequences are SQVTM and ANQGSEA. This CDR3 contains 13 residues. CDR3 nucleotide sequence: TGCAGCGTCATGGGACAGAACGGCTACGAGCAGTACTTC. Its translation: CSVMGQNGYEQYF.

This clonotype was seen at least ten times. The chain links TRBV5-1 to TRBJ2-1; the D is unclear. The germline V gene has CDR1 SGHRS and CDR2 YFSETQ. Between the trimmed V and J ends, which lost 0 bases and 4 bases, there was a span of 8 bases. The CDR3 runs 14 residues. CDR3 bases: TGCGCCAGCAGCTTGGGCTCAGCATACAATGAGCAGTTCTTC. Translated, it gives CASSLGSAYNEQFF.

This clonotype was observed once. The rearrangement uses TRBV28 and TRBJ2-7; tentative D call: TRBD2 (5 bases). The CDR3 sequence is 13 residues long. The V gene's germline CDR1 is MDHEN and CDR2 SYDVKM. With 6 bases removed from V and 4 bases from J, the gap between germline ends came to 13 bases. In DNA, the CDR3 is TGTGCCAGCAGCCACGAGGGCCTTTACGAGCAGTACTTC. Amino acids: CASSHEGLYEQYF.

This rearrangement joins TRBV5-1 to TRBJ2-3; no definite D call. Germline assignment: CDR1 SGHRS and CDR2 YFSETQ. The ends were cut back, 0 bases at V and 2 bases at J, with 10 bases in the middle. The CDR3 has 15 residues. The CDR3 region is CASSLEGSDTDTQYF. CDR3 DNA sequence: TGCGCCAGCAGCTTGGAAGGGTCCGACACAGATACGCAGTATTTT.

The chain has TRBV20-1 and TRBJ2-7; 14 bases agree with TRBD2. The CDR3 contains 13 residues. CDR1 is DFQATT and CDR2 is SNEGSKA in the germline V gene (reference sequence). Germline trimming cut 3 bases from V and 6 bases from J; bases unmatched to any gene: 1. The CDR3 sequence: CSASGLAGGEQYF. As DNA, the CDR3 is TGCAGTGCTAGCGGACTAGCGGGGGGCGAGCAGTACTTC.

This clonotype has just one count. This chain uses TRBV6-1 with TRBJ2-3; 13 bases map to TRBD2. The CDR3 covers 18 residues. The trim removed 2 bases at V and 2 bases at J, leaving 7 bases unmatched. Germline lookup yields CDR1 MNHNS and CDR2 SASEGT. CDR3 protein: CASSEWGLAGPPTDTQYF. CDR3 sequence (DNA): TGTGCCAGCAGTGAATGGGGACTAGCGGGGCCACCCACAGATACGCAGTATTTT.

This clonotype was picked up many times. The rearrangement uses TRBV15 and TRBJ2-1; 9 nucleotides align to TRBD2. The CDR3 consists of 16 residues. CDR1 is LNHNV and CDR2 is YYDKDF in the germline V gene (reference sequence). Germline trimming cut 1 base from V and 8 bases from J; bases unmatched to any gene: 9. The CDR3 spells CATSRVPAGGTDEQFF. The CDR3 DNA follows: TGTGCCACCAGCAGAGTGCCAGCGGGGGGTACAGATGAGCAGTTCTTC.

This clonotype was detected only a few times. V usage is TRBV7-6 and J usage is TRBJ1-4; D is uncertain. V lost 1 base to trimming and J lost 6 bases, with 6 bases between them. The V gene's germline CDR1 is SGHVS and CDR2 FNYEAQ. The length of the CDR3 is 13 residues. CDR3 region: CASSLGAHEKLFF. Written as DNA, the CDR3 is TGTGCCAGCAGCTTAGGGGCCCATGAAAAACTGTTTTTT.

The rearrangement links TRBV29-1 to TRBJ2-7; the D gene is possibly TRBD2 (6 bases). This CDR3 has 12 amino acids. Trimming shortened V by 6 bases and J by 7 bases, and 16 bases separated the two germline ends. Germline CDR1 is SQVTM and CDR2 is ANQGSEA. The CDR3 sequence is CSVKDLAREQYF. The CDR3 coding sequence is TGCAGCGTCAAGGATCTAGCGCGGGAGCAGTACTTC.

This clonotype was found many times. V and J are TRBV29-1 and TRBJ2-7, with 8 nucleotides matching TRBD2. CDR1 is SQVTM and CDR2 is ANQGSEA in the germline V gene. The J segment lost 4 bases and the V segment lost 4 bases, leaving 6 bases of the junction unmatched. The CDR3 has 13 amino acids. CDR3 coding DNA: TGCAGCGTTGCCGGGACTAGTCCATACGAGCAGTACTTC. This codes for CSVAGTSPYEQYF.

This clonotype was counted at least ten times. The chain recombines TRBV20-1 with TRBJ2-1, with 8 bases that match TRBD2. V lost 0 bases, J lost 8 bases, and 6 bases stayed unmatched. This CDR3 spans 14 amino acids. Looked up from germline, CDR1 is DFQATT and CDR2 is SNEGSKA (reference sequence). Here the CDR3 DNA reads TGCAGTGCTAGAGATTTAGCGGGGCTCGATGAGCAGTTCTTC. Its translation is CSARDLAGLDEQFF.

This clonotype was seen ten or more times. The CDR3 spells CASSLGGSYSYEQYF. CDR3 nucleotides: TGTGCCAGCAGTTTGGGCGGGAGCTATTCCTACGAGCAGTACTTC. This chain connects TRBV28 to TRBJ2-7; 7 positions agree with TRBD2. The CDR3 sequence is 15 residues long. From germline, CDR1 is MDHEN and CDR2 SYDVKM. The junction had 6 bases not matched to a gene; V was cut back by 3 bases and J by 1 base. Looking up the rest from reference TRBV28 and TRBJ2-7 gives the full variable domain: DVKVTQSSRYLVKRTGEKVFLECVQDMDHENMFWYRQDPGLGLRLIYFSYDVKMKEKGDIPEGYSVSREKKERFSLILESASTNQTSMYLCASSLGGSYSYEQYFGPGTRLTVT.

This clonotype occurred many times. V gene TRBV28 combines with J gene TRBJ2-5; D might be TRBD1 or TRBD2, each matching 5 bases. Germline V gene lookup returns CDR1 MDHEN and CDR2 SYDVKM. The CDR3 runs to 14 residues. V was cut by 5 bases and J by 0 bases, with 10 bases left in between. The CDR3 loop reads CASSGWGYQETQYF. CDR3 nucleotide sequence: TGTGCCAGCAGTGGGTGGGGGTACCAAGAGACCCAGTACTTC.

This clonotype was counted ten times or more. The rearrangement joins TRBV12-3 or TRBV12-4 to TRBJ2-7, with 7 bases aligning to TRBD1. The CDR3 loop spans 13 amino acids. The ends lost 3 bases at V and 9 bases at J; junction bases unmatched: 8. CDR3 coding DNA: TGTGCCAGCAGTTTGGGACAGCTCGCGGGGCAGTACTTC. It translates to CASSLGQLAGQYF.

V is TRBV23-1 and J is TRBJ2-1; 7 bases agree with TRBD2. TRBV23-1 is an open reading frame whose function is uncertain. The length of the CDR3 is 17 residues. Trimming removed 2 bases from V and 2 bases from J; junction bases left unmatched: 9. DNA of the CDR3: TGCGCCAGCAGTCAAGAGGTCGTGAGCGGGGCCTACAATGAGCAGTTCTTC. It translates to CASSQEVVSGAYNEQFF.

V is TRBV7-8 and J is TRBJ2-1, with D maybe TRBD1 (5 bases). The CDR3 runs to 16 residues. The germline V and J ends were trimmed by 5 bases and 7 bases, with 21 bases remaining between them. The germline V gene has CDR1 SGHVS and CDR2 FQNEAQ. CDR3 region: CASSAYLVGVGNEQFF. Written as DNA, the CDR3 is TGTGCCAGCAGCGCGTACCTGGTAGGGGTAGGGAATGAGCAGTTCTTC. Drawing the rest from reference TRBV7-8 and TRBJ2-1, the complete variable domain is GAGVSQSPRYKVAKRGQDVALRCDPISGHVSLFWYQQALGQGPEFLTYFQNEAQLDKSGLPSDRFFAERPEGSVSTLKIQRTQQEDSAVYLCASSAYLVGVGNEQFFGPGTRLTVL.

This clonotype was seen many times. The chain couples TRBV20-1 to TRBJ2-5; 11 bases are shared with TRBD2. The CDR3 is 16 residues long. Trimming cost V 4 bases and J 1 base; bases outside gene matches: 8. CDR1 DFQATT and CDR2 SNEGSKA come from the germline V gene (reference sequence). The CDR3 nucleotides are TGCAGTGCTACCGGGACTAGCGGTGTGGTCCAAGAGACCCAGTACTTC. It yields the protein CSATGTSGVVQETQYF.

This clonotype was seen more than once but under ten times. V is TRBV12-3 or TRBV12-4 and J is TRBJ2-1; TRBD2 matches at 7 bases. J was trimmed by 6 bases and V by 3 bases; bases with no gene match: 5. CDR3 size: 14 residues. The CDR3 spells CASSFGTTLNEQFF. The CDR3 nucleotides are TGTGCCAGCAGTTTCGGGACTACCCTCAATGAGCAGTTCTTC.

The chain recombines TRBV20-1 with TRBJ2-7; 7 bases agree with TRBD2. This CDR3 has 13 amino acids. From germline, CDR1 is DFQATT and CDR2 SNEGSKA (reference sequence). V gave up 4 bases and J gave up 9 bases; unmatched junction bases: 12. CDR3 sequence reads: CSATLAVYVGQYF. The CDR3 DNA is TGCAGTGCTACCCTAGCGGTCTACGTCGGGCAGTACTTC.